Each of the 28 T cell receptor beta chains below was sequenced from the same sample in a study of shared clonotypes between healthy human individuals. Measured with immunoSEQ multiplex PCR; TCRdb has only the in-frame clones, and not every one. The data contain 2,500,000 or so clones, approximately 92% of them singletons. Sequencing was done on a sample of naive CD4+ T cells sorted from blood. Described subset: CD45RA+ positively selected. The receptor set was obtained from a man aged 18-30 years in good health.

The chain combines TRBV5-1 with TRBJ1-1; 10 bases match TRBD1. V lost 2 bases, J lost 8 bases, and 6 bases stayed unmatched. Germline CDR1 SGHRS, CDR2 YFSETQ. CDR3 size: 14 residues. The CDR3 here is CASSFPDRGEEAFF. CDR3 DNA: TGCGCCAGCAGCTTCCCGGACAGGGGGGAGGAAGCTTTCTTT.

The sample holds a few counts of this clone. Within the sample, other DNA sequences also encode this same CDR3. The chain uses TRBV7-9 and TRBJ1-5; D ambiguous. There are 12 residues in the CDR3. Between the trimmed V and J ends, which lost 3 bases and 4 bases, there was a span of 4 bases. The germline CDR1 and CDR2 sequences are SEHNR and FQNEAQ (reference sequence). This CDR3 is CASSLANQPQHF. The CDR3 region has the DNA TGTGCCAGCAGCTTGGCGAATCAGCCCCAGCATTTT.

There are a few counts of this clone. This sequence joins TRBV4-1 and TRBJ1-6; D unclear. Trimming left V 4 bases short and J 7 bases short, with 17 bases between. The CDR3 consists of 16 residues. Germline CDR1 reads MGHRA; CDR2 reads YSYEKL. The CDR3 coding sequence is TGCGCCAGCAGCCGCGAGACTGTGAGTTTAAATTCACCCCTCCACTTT. This codes for CASSRETVSLNSPLHF.

V is TRBV19 and J is TRBJ2-4; 9 nucleotides align to TRBD2. V lost 0 bases, J lost 13 bases, and 10 bases stayed unmatched. This CDR3 spans 15 amino acids. Germline V CDR1 and CDR2: LNHDA, SQIVND (reference sequence). The CDR3 nucleotides read TGTGCCAGTAGTATAGACACTAGCGGGCGACTAGGGCAGTACTTC. Translating it yields CASSIDTSGRLGQYF.

The chain links TRBV20-1 to TRBJ2-7; D is undetermined. The CDR3 is 11 amino acids. Between the trimmed V and J ends, which lost 6 bases and 7 bases, there was a span of 13 bases. The germline gives CDR1 DFQATT, CDR2 SNEGSKA (reference sequence). CDR3 sequence (DNA): TGCAGTGCCCCCATCGCGAAAGAGCAGTACTTC. Protein sequence: CSAPIAKEQYF.

V is TRBV7-2 and J is TRBJ2-7, with a possible D match to TRBD1 (5 bases). Germline-derived CDR1 and CDR2 are SGHTA and FQGNSA. Deletions cut 3 bases from V and 1 base from J, with 10 bases between. CDR3 length equals 14 residues. The CDR3 loop reads CASSFARGSYEQYF. As DNA, the CDR3 is TGTGCCAGCAGCTTCGCTAGGGGATCCTACGAGCAGTACTTC.

This clone has just one count. The gene calls are TRBV9 and TRBJ2-1; D is possibly TRBD1 (5 bases). The CDR3 runs to 15 residues. With 5 bases removed from V and 5 bases from J, the gap between germline ends came to 17 bases. In germline, CDR1 is SGDLS, CDR2 YYNGEE. The CDR3 DNA is TGTGCCAGCAGAGCAGACAGACAGAACAACAATGAGCAGTTCTTC. This sequence encodes CASRADRQNNNEQFF.

The rearrangement links TRBV7-9 to TRBJ2-2, with D possibly being TRBD1 or TRBD2 (5 bases each). The V end lost 0 bases, the J end lost 4 bases, and 9 bases lay between the germline ends. Germline CDR1 is SEHNR and CDR2 is FQNEAQ (reference sequence). The CDR3 is 15 amino acids. CDR3 DNA sequence: TGTGCCAGCAGCTTAGCCGGGACGACCACCGGGGAGCTGTTTTTT. Its protein is CASSLAGTTTGELFF.

The rearrangement links TRBV5-4 to TRBJ2-1; the match to TRBD2 covers 12 bases. The germline V gene has CDR1 SGHNT and CDR2 YYREEE (reference sequence). The J segment lost 8 bases and the V segment lost 4 bases, leaving 16 bases of the junction unmatched. The CDR3 totals 18 residues. In nucleotides, the CDR3 is TGTGCCAGCAGCCCTCCTCTAGCTCTAGCGGGGGGGCCCTATGAGCAGTTCTTC. Protein product: CASSPPLALAGGPYEQFF.

For this clone: The sample carries other DNA sequences with the same CDR3. CDR3 sequence reads: CASSTGLAGTYEQYF. The CDR3 nucleotides are TGTGCCAGTAGCACCGGACTAGCGGGCACCTACGAGCAGTACTTC. The rearrangement uses TRBV19 and TRBJ2-7, with 11 bases aligning to TRBD2. Germline V gene data show CDR1 as LNHDA and CDR2 as SQIVND (reference sequence). There are 15 residues in the CDR3. V lost 6 bases to trimming and J lost 2 bases; unmatched junction nucleotides: 6.

This sequence joins TRBV9 and TRBJ2-3, with 11 positions matching TRBD2. V gave up 3 bases and J gave up 4 bases; unmatched junction bases: 7. Germline V gene data show CDR1 as SGDLS and CDR2 as YYNGEE. The CDR3 extends over 16 amino acids. This CDR3 is CASSGSSGRLSDTQYF. DNA of the CDR3: TGTGCCAGCAGCGGGTCTAGCGGGAGGTTATCAGATACGCAGTATTTT.

The chain couples TRBV19 to TRBJ1-4, with a possible D match to TRBD1 (5 bases). Between the trimmed V and J ends, which lost 3 bases and 5 bases, there was a span of 10 bases. The CDR3 runs 14 residues. Germline assignment: CDR1 LNHDA and CDR2 SQIVND (reference sequence). For the CDR3, the DNA is TGTGCCAGTAGTATCCCGACAGCGAATGAAAAACTGTTTTTT. Translating gives CASSIPTANEKLFF.

The V gene is TRBV27, the J gene TRBJ2-1; weak D call: TRBD2 (6 bases). V lost 4 bases and J lost 6, with 19 bases in between. Germline lookup yields CDR1 MNHEY and CDR2 SMNVEV (reference sequence). The CDR3 has 16 amino acids. CDR3 region: CASSYLGGGLGNEQFF. The CDR3 nucleotides are TGTGCCAGCAGTTACCTCGGGGGAGGCCTAGGCAATGAGCAGTTCTTC.

This chain uses TRBV19 with TRBJ1-2; D is ambiguous. This CDR3 spans 13 amino acids. Germline CDR1 LNHDA, CDR2 SQIVND (reference sequence). V was cut by 11 bases and J by 4 bases, with 17 bases left in between. DNA of the CDR3: TGTGCCTCTTACCCGGGCCTGGGCTATGGCTACACCTTC. It encodes CASYPGLGYGYTF.

This clone was counted once. The J gene is TRBJ2-7, the V gene TRBV29-1; D unclear. The ends were cut back, 0 bases at V and 5 bases at J, with 11 bases in the middle. This CDR3 comprises 13 residues. Germline CDR1 reads SQVTM; CDR2 reads ANQGSEA. This CDR3 reads CSVEDRTVNEQYF. CDR3 bases: TGCAGCGTTGAAGATCGGACCGTTAACGAGCAGTACTTC.

J is TRBJ1-4 and V is TRBV9; no firm D call. This CDR3 has 13 amino acids. V lost 5 bases and J lost 8, with 13 bases in between. Germline V gene data show CDR1 as SGDLS and CDR2 as YYNGEE. The CDR3 bases are TGTGCCAGCAGGGCAGAGGCGAGCGAAAAACTGTTTTTT. Translated, it gives CASRAEASEKLFF.

The chain is built from TRBV11-2 and TRBJ2-6, with D maybe TRBD1 (6 bases). V was shortened by 2 bases and J by 3 bases, with 8 bases between the two germline ends. The CDR3 extends over 15 amino acids. Looked up from germline, CDR1 is SGHAT and CDR2 is FQNNGV. CDR3 DNA sequence: TGTGCCAGCAGCTTAAGAGGGGGTGGGGCCAACGTCCTGACTTTC. Its protein is CASSLRGGGANVLTF.

This sequence joins TRBV7-9 and TRBJ1-4; 11 bases agree with TRBD1. Per the germline V gene, CDR1 is SEHNR and CDR2 is FQNEAQ (reference sequence). V shed 7 bases, J shed 3 bases, and the junction held 7 bases outside the gene matches. There are 16 residues in the CDR3. The CDR3 nucleotides are TGTGCCAGCACCTGGACAGGGGGCCTAGCTAATGAAAAACTGTTTTTT. Translated: CASTWTGGLANEKLFF.

This chain links TRBV25-1 with TRBJ2-7; D is possibly TRBD1 (6 bases). The V end lost 6 bases, the J end lost 2 bases, and 11 bases lay between the germline ends. In germline, CDR1 is MGHDK, CDR2 SYGVNS. This CDR3 has 13 residues. The CDR3 DNA follows: TGTGCCAGCAGGGACAGCAATACCTACGAGCAGTACTTC. Protein product: CASRDSNTYEQYF.

V is TRBV5-6 and J is TRBJ2-1, with 7 bases that match TRBD2. Germline-derived CDR1 and CDR2 are SGHDT and YYEEEE. Trimming took 1 base from V and 4 from J; bases not matched to a gene: 5. CDR3 length equals 15 residues. The CDR3 nucleotides are TGTGCCAGCAGCTTGCCGGGGACTACATACAATGAGCAGTTCTTC. This translates into CASSLPGTTYNEQFF.

This clone was seen a single time. The rearrangement links TRBV6-5 to TRBJ1-1; no clear D gene. CDR3 length: 15 residues. V was cut by 0 bases and J by 3 bases, with 11 bases left in between. Germline V gives CDR1 MNHEY, CDR2 SVGAGI. The CDR3 loop is CASSYSIGTHTEAFF. In nucleotides, the CDR3 is TGTGCCAGCAGTTACTCGATAGGAACCCACACTGAAGCTTTCTTT.

This chain links TRBV6-6 with TRBJ2-7; D is unclear. CDR3 length equals 13 residues. Germline V gene data show CDR1 as MNHNY and CDR2 as SVGAGI (reference sequence). Trimming stripped 2 bases from V and 8 bases from J, with 13 bases between. The CDR3 protein is CASSYPDPGQQYF. Here the CDR3 DNA reads TGTGCCAGCAGTTACCCTGATCCGGGCCAGCAGTACTTC.

V is TRBV19 and J is TRBJ2-2; the D is unclear. Germline V lookup: CDR1 LNHDA, CDR2 SQIVND (reference sequence). This CDR3 contains 15 residues. Trimming shortened V by 7 bases and J by 2 bases, and 14 bases separated the two germline ends. CDR3 DNA: TGTGCCAGTAACCGTCAATCAGTCAACACCGGGGAGCTGTTTTTT. Encoded protein: CASNRQSVNTGELFF.

For this clone: In the same sample, other DNA sequences code for this CDR3. The V gene is TRBV7-2, the J gene TRBJ2-1; possible D gene TRBD2, 6 bases. Germline V gives CDR1 SGHTA, CDR2 FQGNSA. The CDR3 consists of 14 residues. Trimming took off 1 base at V and 4 bases at J, with 8 bases between the two ends. This CDR3 reads CASSLGGTYNEQFF. The CDR3 region has the DNA TGTGCCAGCAGCTTAGGCGGGACTTACAATGAGCAGTTCTTC.

J is TRBJ2-5 and V is TRBV5-1; D remains ambiguous. Germline loops: CDR1 SGHRS, CDR2 YFSETQ. This CDR3 is built from 15 residues. V dropped 0 bases and J dropped 2 bases, with 11 bases sitting between them. The CDR3 coding sequence is TGCGCCAGCAGCTTGGAGAGCAGAGTTCAAGAGACCCAGTACTTC. As protein: CASSLESRVQETQYF.

V and J are TRBV2 and TRBJ1-1, with TRBD1 matching over 9 bases. CDR3 length: 14 residues. V was pared by 6 bases and J by 1 base, with 3 bases of the junction left unmatched. Germline CDR1 SNHLY, CDR2 FYNNEI. The CDR3 sequence: CASSQDRGNTEAFF. CDR3 nucleotide sequence: TGTGCCAGCAGCCAGGACAGGGGGAACACTGAAGCTTTCTTT.

The DNA for the CDR3 is TGTGCCAGCAGCTTAGATTTTGGGGTCCCACTGACTGGGGCCAACGTCCTGACTTTC. This gives the protein CASSLDFGVPLTGANVLTF. The chain is built from TRBV7-9 and TRBJ2-6, with D uncertain. CDR1 SEHNR and CDR2 FQNEAQ come from the germline V gene (reference sequence). The V gene lost 1 base and the J gene lost 2 bases, with 18 bases spanning the gap. The CDR3 spans 19 residues.

The rearrangement links TRBV4-1 to TRBJ2-1, with D tentatively TRBD2 (5 bases). V was trimmed by 0 bases and J by 8 bases, leaving 11 bases between them. There are 14 residues in the CDR3. CDR1 MGHRA and CDR2 YSYEKL come from the germline V gene. CDR3 nucleotide sequence: TGCGCCAGCAGCCAAGAAATAGTGAGGGATGAGCAGTTCTTC. Amino acids: CASSQEIVRDEQFF.